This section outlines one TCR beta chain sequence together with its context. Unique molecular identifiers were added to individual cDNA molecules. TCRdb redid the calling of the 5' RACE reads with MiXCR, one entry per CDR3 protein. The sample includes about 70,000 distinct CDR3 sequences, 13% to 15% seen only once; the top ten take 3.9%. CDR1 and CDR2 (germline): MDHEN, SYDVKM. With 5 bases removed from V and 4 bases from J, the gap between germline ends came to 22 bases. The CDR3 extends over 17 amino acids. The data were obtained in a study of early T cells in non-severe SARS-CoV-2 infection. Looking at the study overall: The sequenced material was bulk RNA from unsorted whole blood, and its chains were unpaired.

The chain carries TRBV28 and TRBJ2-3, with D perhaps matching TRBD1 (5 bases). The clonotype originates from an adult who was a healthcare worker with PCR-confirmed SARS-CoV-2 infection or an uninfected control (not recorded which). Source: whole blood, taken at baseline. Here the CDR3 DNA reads TGTGCCAGCAGTCTACTTATGAGGTCCCAGGGCCCAGATACGCAGTATTTT. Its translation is CASSLLMRSQGPDTQYF.